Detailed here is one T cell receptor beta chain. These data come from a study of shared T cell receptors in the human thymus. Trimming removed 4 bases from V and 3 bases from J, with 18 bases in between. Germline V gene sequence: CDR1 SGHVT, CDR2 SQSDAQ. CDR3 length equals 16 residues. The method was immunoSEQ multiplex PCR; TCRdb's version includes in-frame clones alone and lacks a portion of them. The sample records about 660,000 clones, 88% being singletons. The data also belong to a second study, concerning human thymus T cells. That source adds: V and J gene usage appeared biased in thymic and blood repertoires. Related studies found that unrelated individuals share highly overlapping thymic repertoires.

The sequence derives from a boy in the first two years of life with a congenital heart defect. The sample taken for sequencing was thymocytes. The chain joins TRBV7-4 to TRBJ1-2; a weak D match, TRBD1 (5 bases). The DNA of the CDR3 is TGTGCCAGCAGCTCAACAGGAAATCCGAAAGACTATGGCTACACCTTC. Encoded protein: CASSSTGNPKDYGYTF.